This entry lists 14 T cell receptor beta chains sequenced from one sample in a study of blood T cell repertoires in COVID-19. TCRdb keeps only in-frame clones here, not all; method: immunoSEQ multiplex PCR. The profile shows about 270,000 clones, 88% of them singletons. Sequences were obtained from peripheral blood. These receptors were collected from a man aged 55 to 69 who had recovered from COVID-19.

The chain joins TRBV10-3 to TRBJ2-7; 7 nucleotides line up with TRBD1. J was trimmed by 8 bases and V by 4 bases; bases with no gene match: 8. This CDR3 is 13 amino acids long. Per germline, CDR1 ENHRY and CDR2 SYGVKD. CDR3 amino acids: CAISVDRDGKQYF. CDR3 bases: TGTGCCATCAGTGTAGACAGGGATGGGAAGCAGTACTTC.

The chain joins TRBV5-1 to TRBJ2-5; tentative D call: TRBD2 (5 bases). Germline assignment: CDR1 SGHRS and CDR2 YFSETQ. Trimming left V 0 bases short and J 4 bases short, with 16 bases between. CDR3 size: 16 residues. CDR3 residues: CASSLEQLVGRETQYF. The DNA of the CDR3 is TGCGCCAGCAGCTTGGAACAACTAGTAGGTCGAGAGACCCAGTACTTC.

The CDR3 sequence is CATSDAGTGGEETQYF. In DNA, the CDR3 is TGTGCCACCAGTGACGCCGGGACAGGGGGCGAAGAGACCCAGTACTTC. J is TRBJ2-5 and V is TRBV24-1, with TRBD1 matching over 12 bases. J lost 3 bases, V lost 4 bases, and 5 bases had no gene match. The CDR3 is 16 amino acids. Germline lookup yields CDR1 KGHDR and CDR2 SFDVKD.

The rearrangement joins TRBV19 to TRBJ2-2; 8 bases are shared with TRBD2. Germline V CDR1 and CDR2: LNHDA, SQIVND (reference sequence). The J segment lost 9 bases and the V segment lost 7 bases, leaving 16 bases of the junction unmatched. This CDR3 has 16 residues. CDR3 region: CASTHPSGGGVRELFF. The CDR3 DNA is TGTGCCAGTACGCACCCGTCCGGGGGGGGAGTCAGGGAGCTGTTTTTT.

The chain joins TRBV5-8 to TRBJ2-1; 7 bases match TRBD1. Germline loops: CDR1 SGHTS, CDR2 YDEGEE. Unmatched junction bases numbered 3, after V lost 3 bases and J lost 0 bases. The CDR3 extends over 15 amino acids. The CDR3 region is CASSWGQSSYNEQFF. CDR3 bases: TGTGCCAGCAGCTGGGGACAGAGCTCCTACAATGAGCAGTTCTTC.

The chain combines TRBV18 with TRBJ2-7; maybe TRBD1 (5 bases). Germline V gives CDR1 KGHSH, CDR2 LQKENI. This CDR3 spans 15 amino acids. V lost 1 base and J lost 2, with 12 bases in between. The CDR3 nucleotides are TGTGCCAGCTCACCACGGCAGGGAATAACCTACGAGCAGTACTTC. Encoded protein: CASSPRQGITYEQYF.

The chain couples TRBV7-9 to TRBJ1-2; tentative D call: TRBD1 (6 bases). V lost 5 bases and J 6 bases, leaving 16 bases between the germline ends. The CDR3 length is 14 residues. Germline assignment: CDR1 SEHNR and CDR2 FQNEAQ (reference sequence). Here the CDR3 DNA reads TGTGCCAGCAGCCTAGGTGCAGGGGTTGATGGCTACACCTTC. Protein: CASSLGAGVDGYTF.

The chain carries TRBV13 and TRBJ2-5; TRBD1 might be the D (5 bases). Trimming stripped 1 base from V and 5 bases from J, with 17 bases between. This CDR3 region has 16 residues. CDR1 and CDR2 from the germline V gene are PRHDT and FYEKMQ (reference sequence). The CDR3 is CASSLERTRYGETQYF. CDR3 in DNA: TGTGCCAGCAGCTTAGAGAGGACACGGTATGGGGAGACCCAGTACTTC.

This chain joins TRBV19 and TRBJ1-1; 7 bases align to TRBD1. The V gene end was trimmed by 5 bases and the J gene end by 6 bases; junction bases not matched to a gene: 9. Germline V lookup: CDR1 LNHDA, CDR2 SQIVND (reference sequence). The CDR3 has 14 amino acids. The DNA for the CDR3 is TGTGCCAGTAGTTCCCGACAGGGTTGGTCTGAAGCTTTCTTT. Residues: CASSSRQGWSEAFF.

The chain uses TRBV6-5 and TRBJ2-3; TRBD2 agrees at 9 bases. The J segment lost 2 bases and the V segment lost 3 bases, leaving 3 bases of the junction unmatched. The CDR3 sequence is 15 residues long. CDR1 and CDR2 (germline): MNHEY, SVGAGI. As DNA, the CDR3 is TGTGCCAGCAGTTATATAGCGGGGGCCACAGATACGCAGTATTTT. Protein product: CASSYIAGATDTQYF.

The CDR3 coding sequence is TGTGCCAGCAGCTCGACTAGCGGGGGTGATACGCAGTATTTT. Translating gives CASSSTSGGDTQYF. This chain links TRBV5-4 with TRBJ2-3; 12 bases are a match to TRBD2. This CDR3 is 14 amino acids long. Trimming took 3 bases from V and 6 from J; bases not matched to a gene: 2. The V gene's germline CDR1 is SGHNT and CDR2 YYREEE (reference sequence).

This clone occurred a few times. The chain carries TRBV23-1 and TRBJ2-7; D unresolved. TRBV23-1 qualifies as an ORF whose function is uncertain. Trimming shortened V by 4 bases and J by 4 bases, and 14 bases separated the two germline ends. The CDR3 has 14 amino acids. The CDR3 protein is CASSLSRYDYEQYF. CDR3 coding DNA: TGCGCCAGCAGTCTAAGTCGGTACGATTACGAGCAGTACTTC.

This chain joins TRBV6-2 or TRBV6-3 and TRBJ1-3; no firm D call. V was trimmed by 0 bases and J by 4 bases, leaving 13 bases between them. Germline CDR1 MNHEY, CDR2 SVGEGT. The CDR3 spans 16 residues. The CDR3 DNA follows: TGTGCCAGCAGTTACTCAGCCGTTCGAGCGGGAAACACCATATATTTT. Residues: CASSYSAVRAGNTIYF.

J is TRBJ1-4 and V is TRBV18; D is unresolved. V was shortened by 2 bases and J by 9 bases, with 16 bases between the two germline ends. CDR1 and CDR2 (germline): KGHSH, LQKENI. The CDR3 contains 15 residues. The CDR3 nucleotides are TGTGCCAGCTCACCAAACGAGGGTTCAAAGAAAAAACTGTTTTTT. It encodes CASSPNEGSKKKLFF.